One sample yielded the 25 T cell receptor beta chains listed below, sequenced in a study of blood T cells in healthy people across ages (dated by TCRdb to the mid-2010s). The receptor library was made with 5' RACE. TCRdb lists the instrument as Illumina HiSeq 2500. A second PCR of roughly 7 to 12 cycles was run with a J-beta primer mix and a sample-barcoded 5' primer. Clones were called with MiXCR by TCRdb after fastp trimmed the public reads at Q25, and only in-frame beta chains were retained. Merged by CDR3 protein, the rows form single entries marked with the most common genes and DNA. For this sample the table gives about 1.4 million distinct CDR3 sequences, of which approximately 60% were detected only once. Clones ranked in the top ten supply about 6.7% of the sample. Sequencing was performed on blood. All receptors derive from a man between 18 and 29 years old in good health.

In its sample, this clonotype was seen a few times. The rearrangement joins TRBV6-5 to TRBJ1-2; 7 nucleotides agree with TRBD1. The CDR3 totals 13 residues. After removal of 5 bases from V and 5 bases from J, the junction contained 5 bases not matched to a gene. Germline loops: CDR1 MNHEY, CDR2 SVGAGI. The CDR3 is CASSQRQGYGYTF. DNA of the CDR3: TGTGCCAGCAGTCAACGACAGGGTTATGGCTACACCTTC.

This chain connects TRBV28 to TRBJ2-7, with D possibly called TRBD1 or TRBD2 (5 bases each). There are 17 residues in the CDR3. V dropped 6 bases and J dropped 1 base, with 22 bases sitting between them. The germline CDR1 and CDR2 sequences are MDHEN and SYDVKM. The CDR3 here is CASSQGLFRDLSYEQYF. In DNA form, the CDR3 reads TGTGCCAGCAGCCAAGGATTATTCAGGGACCTATCCTACGAGCAGTACTTC. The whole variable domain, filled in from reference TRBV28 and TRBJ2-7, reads DVKVTQSSRYLVKRTGEKVFLECVQDMDHENMFWYRQDPGLGLRLIYFSYDVKMKEKGDIPEGYSVSREKKERFSLILESASTNQTSMYLCASSQGLFRDLSYEQYFGPGTRLTVT.

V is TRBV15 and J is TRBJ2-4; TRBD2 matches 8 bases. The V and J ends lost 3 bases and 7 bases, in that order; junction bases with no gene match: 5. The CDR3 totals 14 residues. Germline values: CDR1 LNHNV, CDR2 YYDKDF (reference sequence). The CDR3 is CATSRGTSTNIQYF. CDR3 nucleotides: TGTGCCACCAGCAGGGGGACTAGTACCAACATTCAGTACTTC.

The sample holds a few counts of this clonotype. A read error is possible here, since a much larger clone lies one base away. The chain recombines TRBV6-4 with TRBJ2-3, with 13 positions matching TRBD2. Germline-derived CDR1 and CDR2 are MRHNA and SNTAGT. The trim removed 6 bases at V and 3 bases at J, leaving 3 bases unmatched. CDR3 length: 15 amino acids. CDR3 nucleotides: TGTGCCAGCAGACGACTAGCGGGAGGTACAGATACGCAGTATTTT. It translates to CASRRLAGGTDTQYF.

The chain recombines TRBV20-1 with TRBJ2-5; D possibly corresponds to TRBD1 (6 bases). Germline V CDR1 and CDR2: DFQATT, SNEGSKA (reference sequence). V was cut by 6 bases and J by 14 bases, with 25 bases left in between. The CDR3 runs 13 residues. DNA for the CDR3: TGCAGTGCAAGGGACACCCGTTCGGGGACCAAATACTTC. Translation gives CSARDTRSGTKYF.

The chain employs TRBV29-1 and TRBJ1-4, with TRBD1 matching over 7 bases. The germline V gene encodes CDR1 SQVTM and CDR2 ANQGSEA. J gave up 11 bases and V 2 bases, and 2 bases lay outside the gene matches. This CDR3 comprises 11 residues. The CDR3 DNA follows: TGCAGCGTTGAAACGGGACAGAAACTGTTTTTT. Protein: CSVETGQKLFF.

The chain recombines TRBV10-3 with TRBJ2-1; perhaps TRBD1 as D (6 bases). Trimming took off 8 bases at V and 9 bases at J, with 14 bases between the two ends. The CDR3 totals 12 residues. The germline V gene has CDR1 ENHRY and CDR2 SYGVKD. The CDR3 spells CAISEGESEQFF. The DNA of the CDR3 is TGTGCCATCTCAGAGGGGGAGAGTGAGCAGTTCTTC.

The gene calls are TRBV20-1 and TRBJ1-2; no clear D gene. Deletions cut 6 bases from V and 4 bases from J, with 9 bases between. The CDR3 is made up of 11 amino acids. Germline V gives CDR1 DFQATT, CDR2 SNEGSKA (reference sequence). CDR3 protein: CSANSGYGYTF. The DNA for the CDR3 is TGCAGTGCAAACAGTGGCTATGGCTACACCTTC.

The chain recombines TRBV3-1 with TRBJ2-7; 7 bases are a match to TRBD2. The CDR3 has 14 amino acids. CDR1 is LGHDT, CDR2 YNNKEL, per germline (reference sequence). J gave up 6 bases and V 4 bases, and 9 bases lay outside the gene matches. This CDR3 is CASSRGDGEGEQYF. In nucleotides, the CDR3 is TGTGCCAGCAGCCGGGGTGATGGGGAGGGCGAGCAGTACTTC.

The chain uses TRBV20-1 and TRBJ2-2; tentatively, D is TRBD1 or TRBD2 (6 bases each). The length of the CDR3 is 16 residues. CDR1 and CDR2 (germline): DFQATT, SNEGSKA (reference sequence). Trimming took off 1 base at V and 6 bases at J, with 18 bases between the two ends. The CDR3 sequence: CSARGFMGGVSGELFF. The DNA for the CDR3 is TGCAGTGCTAGAGGGTTTATGGGGGGCGTCTCCGGGGAGCTGTTTTTT.

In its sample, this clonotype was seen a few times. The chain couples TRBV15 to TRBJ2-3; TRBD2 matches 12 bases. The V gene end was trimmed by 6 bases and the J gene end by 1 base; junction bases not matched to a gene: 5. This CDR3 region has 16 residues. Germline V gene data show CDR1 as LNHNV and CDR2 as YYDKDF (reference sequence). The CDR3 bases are TGTGCCACCAGGGCGACTAGCGGGGGTCGCACAGATACGCAGTATTTT. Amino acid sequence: CATRATSGGRTDTQYF.

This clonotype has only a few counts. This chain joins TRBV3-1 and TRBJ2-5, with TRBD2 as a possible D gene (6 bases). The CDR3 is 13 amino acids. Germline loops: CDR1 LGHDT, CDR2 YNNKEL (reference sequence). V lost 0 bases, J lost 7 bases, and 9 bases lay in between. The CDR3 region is CASSQERGRTQYF. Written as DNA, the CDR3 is TGTGCCAGCAGCCAAGAGCGGGGCCGGACCCAGTACTTC.

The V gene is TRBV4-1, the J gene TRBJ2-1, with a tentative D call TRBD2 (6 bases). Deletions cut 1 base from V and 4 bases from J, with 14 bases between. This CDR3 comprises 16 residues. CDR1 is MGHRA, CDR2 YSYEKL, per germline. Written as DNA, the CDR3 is TGCGCCAGCAGCCAAGTGTGGGCGGGGTCTTACAATGAGCAGTTCTTC. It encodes CASSQVWAGSYNEQFF.

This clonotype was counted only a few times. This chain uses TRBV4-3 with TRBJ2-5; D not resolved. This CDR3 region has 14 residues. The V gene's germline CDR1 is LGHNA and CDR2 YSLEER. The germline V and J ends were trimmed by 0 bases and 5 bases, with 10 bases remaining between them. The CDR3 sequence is CASSQDRSTETQYF. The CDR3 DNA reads TGCGCCAGCAGCCAAGATAGGTCGACGGAGACCCAGTACTTC.

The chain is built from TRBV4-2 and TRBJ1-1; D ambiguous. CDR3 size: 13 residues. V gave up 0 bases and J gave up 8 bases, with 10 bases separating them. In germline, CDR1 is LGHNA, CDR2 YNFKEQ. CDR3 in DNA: TGTGCCAGCAGCCAAGATACCCCACCAGAAGCTTTCTTT. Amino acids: CASSQDTPPEAFF.

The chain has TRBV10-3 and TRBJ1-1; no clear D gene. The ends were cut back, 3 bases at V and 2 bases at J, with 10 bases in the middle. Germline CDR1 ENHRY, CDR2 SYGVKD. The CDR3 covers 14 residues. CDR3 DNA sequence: TGTGCCATCAGTGATTATACGGGCAACACTGAAGCTTTCTTT. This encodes CAISDYTGNTEAFF.

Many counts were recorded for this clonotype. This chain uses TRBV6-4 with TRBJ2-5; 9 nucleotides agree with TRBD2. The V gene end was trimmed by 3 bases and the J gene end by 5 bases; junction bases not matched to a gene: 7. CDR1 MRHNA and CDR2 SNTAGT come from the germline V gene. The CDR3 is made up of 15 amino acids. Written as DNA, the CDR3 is TGTGCCAGCAGTGAAGCTAGCGGGAAGCAGGAGACCCAGTACTTC. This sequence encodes CASSEASGKQETQYF.

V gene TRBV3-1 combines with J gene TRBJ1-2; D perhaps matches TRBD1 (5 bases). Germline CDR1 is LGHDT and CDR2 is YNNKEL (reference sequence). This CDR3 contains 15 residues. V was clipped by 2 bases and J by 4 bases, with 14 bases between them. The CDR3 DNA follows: TGTGCCAGCAGCCAATCGGCGGGGCCGGTCTATGGCTACACCTTC. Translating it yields CASSQSAGPVYGYTF.

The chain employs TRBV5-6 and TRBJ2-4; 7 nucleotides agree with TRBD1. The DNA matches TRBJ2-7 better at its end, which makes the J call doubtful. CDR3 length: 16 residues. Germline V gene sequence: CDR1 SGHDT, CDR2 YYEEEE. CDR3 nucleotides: TGTGCCAGCAGCTCTAACCCGACAGGGAATAACAACGAGCAGTACTTC. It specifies CASSSNPTGNNNEQYF.

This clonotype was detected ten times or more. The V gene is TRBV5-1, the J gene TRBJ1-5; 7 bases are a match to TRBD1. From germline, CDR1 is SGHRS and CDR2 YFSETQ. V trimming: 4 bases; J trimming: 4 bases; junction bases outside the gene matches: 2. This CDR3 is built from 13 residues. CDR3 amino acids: CASSPGQNQPQHF. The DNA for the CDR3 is TGCGCCAGCAGCCCGGGACAGAATCAGCCCCAGCATTTT.

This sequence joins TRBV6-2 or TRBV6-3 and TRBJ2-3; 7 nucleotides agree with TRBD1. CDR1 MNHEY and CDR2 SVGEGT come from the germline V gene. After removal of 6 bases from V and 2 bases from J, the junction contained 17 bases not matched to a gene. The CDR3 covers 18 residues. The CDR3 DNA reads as TGTGCCAGCAGCGGAATCACAAAGGGGGCGATGTTCACAGATACGCAGTATTTT. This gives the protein CASSGITKGAMFTDTQYF.

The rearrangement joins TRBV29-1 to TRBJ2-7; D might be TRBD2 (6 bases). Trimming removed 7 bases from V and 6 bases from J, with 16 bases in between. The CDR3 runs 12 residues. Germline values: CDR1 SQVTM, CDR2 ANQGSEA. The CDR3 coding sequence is TGCAGCGCGAAGGGACTTGCCGTCGAGCAGTACTTC. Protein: CSAKGLAVEQYF.

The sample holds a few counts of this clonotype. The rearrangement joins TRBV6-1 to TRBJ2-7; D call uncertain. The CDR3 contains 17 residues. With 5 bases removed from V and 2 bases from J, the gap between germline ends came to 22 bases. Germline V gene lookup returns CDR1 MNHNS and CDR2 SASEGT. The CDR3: CASSPKFPAMETYEQYF. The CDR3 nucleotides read TGTGCCAGCAGTCCCAAGTTTCCAGCGATGGAGACCTACGAGCAGTACTTC.

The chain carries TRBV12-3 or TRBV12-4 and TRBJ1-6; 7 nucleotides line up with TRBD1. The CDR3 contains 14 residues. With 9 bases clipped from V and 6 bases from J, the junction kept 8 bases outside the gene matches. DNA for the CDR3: TGTGCCAGTGGACGACAGGGAATTAATTCACCCCTCCACTTT. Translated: CASGRQGINSPLHF.

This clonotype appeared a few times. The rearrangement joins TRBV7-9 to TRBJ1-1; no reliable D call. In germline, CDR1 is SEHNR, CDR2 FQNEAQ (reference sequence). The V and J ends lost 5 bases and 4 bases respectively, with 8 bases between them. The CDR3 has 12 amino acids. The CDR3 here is CASSIDATEAFF. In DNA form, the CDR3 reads TGTGCCAGCAGCATTGATGCCACTGAAGCTTTCTTT.